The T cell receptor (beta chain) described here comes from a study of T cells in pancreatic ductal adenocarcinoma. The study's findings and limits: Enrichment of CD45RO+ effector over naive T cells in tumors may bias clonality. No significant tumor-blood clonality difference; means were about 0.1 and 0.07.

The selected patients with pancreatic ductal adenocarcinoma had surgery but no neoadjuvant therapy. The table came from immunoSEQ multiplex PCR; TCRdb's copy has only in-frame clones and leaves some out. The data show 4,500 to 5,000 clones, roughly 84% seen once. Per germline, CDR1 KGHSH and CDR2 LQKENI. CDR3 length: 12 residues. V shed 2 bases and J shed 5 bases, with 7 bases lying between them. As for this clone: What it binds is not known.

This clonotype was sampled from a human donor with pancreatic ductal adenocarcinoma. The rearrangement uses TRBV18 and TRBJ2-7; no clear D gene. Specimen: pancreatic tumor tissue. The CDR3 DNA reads TGTGCCAGCTCACCATCCGTAGACGAGCAGTACTTC. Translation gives CASSPSVDEQYF.